Many counts were recorded for the clone carrying this TCR beta chain. This sample is drawn from a study of low-dose radiotherapy and immunotherapy resistance in tumors. Whole-study context: Cohort 1 received 0.5 Gy per fraction every 2 weeks, totaling 6.5 Gy. Intravenous administration to patients comprised nivolumab at 240 mg every two weeks and ipilimumab at 1 mg/kg every six weeks. Administration of intravenous cyclophosphamide at 200 mg/m2 took place every two weeks, one day before radiation and immunotherapy.

The V end was cut by 6 bases, the J end by 4 bases, with 12 bases between. The CDR3 totals 13 residues. Both TCRalpha and TCRbeta chains were reverse transcribed with V-gene-specific primers. TCRs underwent 15 to 25 PCR cycles of amplification with a constant-region primer and V-primer adapter. Each CDR3 protein is one row after TCRdb ran MiXCR on the reads. The data contain approximately 84,000 distinct CDR3 sequences, roughly a sixth of them seen just once; the ten biggest clones take up 2.8%. Time point denoted: before trial treatment. Donors received a regimen that comprised nivolumab, ipilimumab, aspirin, low-dose cyclophosphamide and low-dose radiotherapy.

Sample: PBMCs, taken before treatment. The chain links TRBV23-1 to TRBJ2-5, with a tentative D call TRBD2 (5 bases). Being an ORF, TRBV23-1 has a function that is uncertain. This TCR was sampled from a male donor with prostate cancer. CDR3 sequence reads: CASRAGVGETQYF. CDR3 nucleotides: TGCGCCAGCAGAGCCGGGGTGGGAGAGACCCAGTACTTC.